The 4 T cell receptor beta chains given below trace back to one sample, sequenced in a study of T-cell reconstitution after alpha-beta-depleted transplantation in children listed by TCRdb under 2016. This sample's treatment or condition label indicates: allogeneic hematopoietic cell transplantation with graft depleted of TCRalphabeta T cells and CD19 B cells. Library prep was done by PCR. The run used an Illumina HiSeq 2500. TCR libraries were prepared with molecular barcoding, using unique molecular identifiers to normalize TCRbeta repertoire quantification. The public reads were quality trimmed at Q25 with fastp and then assembled into clones with MiXCR by TCRdb, keeping productive beta chains. Every distinct CDR3 protein forms one entry, paired with its most common genes and DNA. The sample table contains over 150,000 distinct CDR3 sequences; only one count was recorded for approximately 7% of them. 5% to 6.5% of the sample is taken by the ten largest.

This sample comprised PBMCs, obtained before TCRalphabeta/CD19-depleted stem cell transplant. The receptors derive from a boy between 2 and 15 years old with acute lymphoblastic leukemia, due to receive a stem cell transplant.

In its sample, this clonotype was seen many times. The chain links TRBV29-1 to TRBJ2-7; either TRBD1 or TRBD2 may fit D (5 bases each). CDR1 and CDR2 (germline): SQVTM, ANQGSEA. The CDR3 totals 12 residues. With 3 bases removed from V and 2 bases from J, the gap between germline ends came to 8 bases. The CDR3 DNA is TGCAGCGTTGAGGGGGTTGCCTACGAGCAGTACTTC. Translated, it gives CSVEGVAYEQYF.

This clonotype was picked up many times. The gene calls are TRBV20-1 and TRBJ2-5; 7 nucleotides line up with TRBD2. V gave up 2 bases and J gave up 2 bases; unmatched junction bases: 8. The CDR3 is 15 amino acids. Looked up from germline, CDR1 is DFQATT and CDR2 is SNEGSKA (reference sequence). CDR3 residues: CSARSGTTQQETQYF. In nucleotides, the CDR3 is TGCAGTGCTAGAAGCGGGACTACCCAACAAGAGACCCAGTACTTC.

At least ten counts were recorded for this clonotype. The chain joins TRBV6-5 to TRBJ1-4, with D unclear. The V gene's germline CDR1 is MNHEY and CDR2 SVGAGI. Trimming pared 6 bases from V and 4 bases from J, leaving 15 bases between. The CDR3 is 15 amino acids. In DNA form, the CDR3 reads TGTGCCAGCAGAAGAGACGGGGAAAGTAATGAAAAACTGTTTTTT. Translated: CASRRDGESNEKLFF.

The sample holds many counts of this clonotype. V and J are TRBV6-6 and TRBJ2-5; possible D gene TRBD2, 6 bases. Germline V gene lookup returns CDR1 MNHNY and CDR2 SVGAGI (reference sequence). The CDR3 spans 12 residues. V lost 6 bases and J lost 4, with 9 bases in between. CDR3 sequence: CASRLGGETQYF. The CDR3 region has the DNA TGTGCCAGCAGATTGGGGGGAGAGACCCAGTACTTC.